Listed here are 15 T cell receptor beta chains from one sample, sequenced in a study of OX40 agonist ivuxolimab in advanced cancers. The protocol was immunoSEQ multiplex PCR, while the TCRdb copy is restricted to in-frame clones and leaves out a portion. The data contain approximately 89,000 clones, approximately 90% of them singletons. The source was CD4+ or CD8+ T cells sorted from blood, collected in a trial of the OX40 agonist ivuxolimab. Every receptor here comes from an adult with an advanced solid tumor such as melanoma, head and neck, liver or kidney cancer.

V and J are TRBV5-1 and TRBJ2-2; 7 bases line up with TRBD2. The CDR3 consists of 16 residues. Germline assignment: CDR1 SGHRS and CDR2 YFSETQ. With 6 bases clipped from V and 0 bases from J, the junction kept 8 bases outside the gene matches. The CDR3 DNA reads as TGCGCCAGCACCAACGGGGGGACTGCGAACACCGGGGAGCTGTTTTTT. It yields the protein CASTNGGTANTGELFF.

The chain joins TRBV9 to TRBJ2-3; D call uncertain. The CDR3 has 15 amino acids. Trimming removed 2 bases from V and 2 bases from J, with 12 bases in between. Germline CDR1 reads SGDLS; CDR2 reads YYNGEE. The CDR3 is CASSVGPDATDTQYF. CDR3 nucleotide sequence: TGTGCCAGCAGCGTCGGACCCGATGCCACAGATACGCAGTATTTT.

V and J are TRBV15 and TRBJ1-1, with 9 bases lining up with TRBD1. The CDR3 sequence is 17 residues long. Germline V gene lookup returns CDR1 LNHNV and CDR2 YYDKDF (reference sequence). With V trimmed by 1 base and J by 5 bases, 11 bases remained unmatched. In DNA form, the CDR3 reads TGTGCCACCAGCAGAGCCTTACAGGGGGCCATTGGGACTGAAGCTTTCTTT. This encodes CATSRALQGAIGTEAFF.

Details on this clone: Other DNA sequences in this specimen translate into the identical CDR3. The CDR3 nucleotides read TGTGCCAGCTCACCTCCCCGACAGGGATCCTACGAGCAGTACTTC. Translation: CASSPPRQGSYEQYF. The chain links TRBV18 to TRBJ2-7; TRBD1 matches 7 bases. Germline V gene data show CDR1 as KGHSH and CDR2 as LQKENI. The CDR3 extends over 15 amino acids. Trimming removed 3 bases from V and 1 base from J; junction bases left unmatched: 6.

This clone was picked up one time. V gene TRBV4-1 combines with J gene TRBJ1-5, with D unclear. The germline V gene encodes CDR1 MGHRA and CDR2 YSYEKL. The CDR3 contains 16 residues. With 1 base removed from V and 4 bases from J, the gap between germline ends came to 14 bases. CDR3 DNA: TGCGCCAGCAGCCAAGTAGGCAGCAAGCATAATCAGCCCCAGCATTTT. Translation gives CASSQVGSKHNQPQHF.

The genes are TRBV15 and TRBJ1-2; weak D call: TRBD1 (5 bases). Germline CDR1 is LNHNV and CDR2 is YYDKDF (reference sequence). Trimming took off 1 base at V and 6 bases at J, with 15 bases between the two ends. The CDR3 sequence is 15 residues long. Here the CDR3 DNA reads TGTGCCACCAGCAGAGGCCGAATCACGGGGGATGGCTACACCTTC. It yields the protein CATSRGRITGDGYTF. Variable domain in full (rest from reference TRBV15 and TRBJ1-2): DAMVIQNPRYQVTQFGKPVTLSCSQTLNHNVMYWYQQKSSQAPKLLFHYYDKDFNNEADTPDNFQSRRPNTSFCFLDIRSPGLGDTAMYLCATSRGRITGDGYTFGSGTRLTVV.

The chain uses TRBV4-2 and TRBJ1-2, with TRBD1 matching 11 bases. V dropped 5 bases and J dropped 5; count of bases not matched to a gene: 1. This CDR3 spans 13 amino acids. The V gene's germline CDR1 is LGHNA and CDR2 YNFKEQ. The CDR3 region is CASSGQGAYGYTF. CDR3 nucleotides: TGTGCCAGCAGCGGACAGGGGGCTTATGGCTACACCTTC.

The chain links TRBV2 to TRBJ2-3, with a possible D match to TRBD2 (6 bases). Germline lookup yields CDR1 SNHLY and CDR2 FYNNEI. This CDR3 contains 14 residues. V lost 7 bases, J lost 4 bases, and 15 bases lay in between. CDR3 DNA sequence: TGTGCCAGCATGGGGGGTGTTATTGCAGATACGCAGTATTTT. Translating gives CASMGGVIADTQYF.

The V gene is TRBV6-1, the J gene TRBJ1-3; D might be TRBD1 (5 bases). This CDR3 spans 14 amino acids. Germline CDR1 MNHNS, CDR2 SASEGT. The V and J ends lost 3 bases and 0 bases respectively, with 6 bases between them. CDR3 region: CASSEGGSGNTIYF. The CDR3 nucleotides are TGTGCCAGCAGTGAGGGGGGCTCTGGAAACACCATATATTTT.

Only one count was recorded for this clone. The chain employs TRBV10-3 and TRBJ1-4; 9 positions match TRBD1. CDR3 length: 16 residues. Germline V gives CDR1 ENHRY, CDR2 SYGVKD. V shed 5 bases and J 3 bases; nucleotides not matched to a gene: 7. The CDR3 here is CAISTGTGLPNEKLFF. The CDR3 region has the DNA TGTGCCATCAGTACCGGGACAGGGCTTCCTAATGAAAAACTGTTTTTT.

Only a few counts were recorded for this clone. This chain joins TRBV2 and TRBJ1-3; D unresolved. Deletions cut 8 bases from V and 0 bases from J, with 11 bases between. CDR1 is SNHLY and CDR2 is FYNNEI in the germline V gene. The CDR3 is made up of 14 amino acids. Written as DNA, the CDR3 is TGTGCCAGCGAAGGCGCACTCTCTGGAAACACCATATATTTT. This gives the protein CASEGALSGNTIYF.

A note on this clone: Because the CDR3 is missing its conserved closing phenylalanine or tryptophan, this is likely a read error. This chain links TRBV5-5 with TRBJ1-6; perhaps TRBD1 as D (5 bases). The germline gives CDR1 SGHKS, CDR2 YYEKEE (reference sequence). This CDR3 contains 17 residues. V lost 3 bases and J lost 4, with 17 bases in between. The CDR3 DNA follows: TGTGCCAGCAGCTGGGACTTCCCGAGGGGATATAATTCACCCCTCCACCTT. It translates to CASSWDFPRGYNSPLHL.

CDR3 loop: CASSSPATNEKLFF. In DNA, the CDR3 is TGTGCCAGCAGTTCTCCGGCGACTAATGAAAAACTGTTTTTT. This rearrangement joins TRBV28 to TRBJ1-4; D uncertain. The V end lost 4 bases, the J end lost 2 bases, and 8 bases lay between the germline ends. This CDR3 is 14 amino acids long. CDR1 and CDR2 from the germline V gene are MDHEN and SYDVKM. Together with reference TRBV28 and TRBJ1-4, the CDR3 gives the full variable domain: DVKVTQSSRYLVKRTGEKVFLECVQDMDHENMFWYRQDPGLGLRLIYFSYDVKMKEKGDIPEGYSVSREKKERFSLILESASTNQTSMYLCASSSPATNEKLFFGSGTQLSVL.

This chain connects TRBV5-4 to TRBJ2-7; D uncertain. Germline V gives CDR1 SGHNT, CDR2 YYREEE (reference sequence). The CDR3 loop spans 13 amino acids. The V and J ends lost 4 bases and 3 bases respectively, with 11 bases between them. The CDR3 DNA follows: TGTGCCAGCAGCCTGACCCGAGGCTACGAGCAGTACTTC. Translating it yields CASSLTRGYEQYF.

This chain links TRBV5-4 with TRBJ2-2, with TRBD2 matching over 7 bases. Unmatched junction bases numbered 8, after V lost 0 bases and J lost 6 bases. Per germline, CDR1 SGHNT and CDR2 YYREEE (reference sequence). CDR3 length: 16 residues. Here the CDR3 reads CASSLAQRGRAGELFF. CDR3 nucleotides: TGTGCCAGCAGCTTGGCCCAGCGGGGTAGGGCCGGGGAGCTGTTTTTT. The full variable domain, its missing parts supplied by reference TRBV5-4 and TRBJ2-2, is ETGVTQSPTHLIKTRGQQVTLRCSSQSGHNTVSWYQQALGQGPQFIFQYYREEENGRGNFPPRFSGLQFPNYSSELNVNALELDDSALYLCASSLAQRGRAGELFFGEGSRLTVL.